This TCR beta chain is from a study of blood T cell repertoires in COVID-19. The method was immunoSEQ multiplex PCR; TCRdb's version includes in-frame clones alone and lacks a portion of them. Of 350,000 to 400,000 clones listed, about nine tenths were seen once; the top ten hold about 1.7%. V was shortened by 6 bases and J by 9 bases, with 9 bases between the two germline ends. CDR3 length: 11 amino acids. The V call is TRBV12-3 or TRBV12-4, the J call TRBJ1-5; D is undetermined. This TCR was sampled from a woman aged 30 to 39 who had recovered from COVID-19. Sequencing input: PBMCs or T cells enriched from blood (not recorded which). The CDR3 DNA reads as TGTGCCAGCAGGCTACGTGGGCCCCAGCATTTT. It specifies CASRLRGPQHF.